This record looks at one T cell receptor beta chain sequence and its context. This specimen comes from a study of control samples from healthy donors and cancer patients. Generated by immunoSEQ multiplex PCR, the TCRdb table keeps only in-frame clones and is missing some. The table includes roughly 55,000 clones, approximately 91% detected once. The receptor was derived from a man over 45 in good health. The sequencing sample was made of blood.

The DNA of the CDR3 is TGTGCCAGCAGCTTGGATCTGCGTTTTTGGGATGGCTACACCTTC. As protein: CASSLDLRFWDGYTF. The V gene is TRBV5-5, the J gene TRBJ1-2; D call uncertain. The CDR3 sequence is 15 residues long. Germline V CDR1 and CDR2: SGHKS, YYEKEE (reference sequence). With 0 bases removed from V and 6 bases from J, the gap between germline ends came to 15 bases.